This T cell receptor beta chain came from a study of T cell responses to AZD1222 COVID-19 vaccine. TCRdb's table, derived via immunoSEQ multiplex PCR, lists solely in-frame clones and lacks some. The table lists 90,000 to 120,000 clones, approximately 90% of them singletons. The germline gives CDR1 SGHRS, CDR2 YFSETQ. The CDR3 has 19 amino acids. The junction had 19 bases not matched to a gene; V was cut back by 5 bases and J by 4 bases. This sequence joins TRBV5-1 and TRBJ2-7; 12 bases align to TRBD2. Sample: peripheral blood, taken 28 days after the second AZD1222 dose. The receptor's source is an adult who received the AZD1222 COVID-19 vaccine. CDR3 coding DNA: TGCGCCAGCAGGTGGACTCTTGGGGGGACTAGCGGGCCCTCGTACGAGCAGTACTTC. This sequence encodes CASRWTLGGTSGPSYEQYF.